These 20 T cell receptor beta chains share one sample of origin, sequenced in a study of tumor-infiltrating lymphocytes in primary liver carcinoma. Co-extraction of both nucleic acids (RNA and DNA) used about 18-31 mg of unsorted bulk tissue. From 500 to 600 ng of total RNA, TCR beta-specific cDNA was reverse-transcribed using a constant-region primer. Construction of TCR beta libraries relied on three successive nested multiplex PCR rounds employing slightly modified ARM-PCR. The first two PCR rounds, around 10 cycles each, used TRBV1-TRBV30 forward primers and a C-beta reverse primer. TCRdb reanalysed the multiplex PCR reads using MiXCR and keeps one entry per CDR3 protein. The repertoire holds about 190,000 distinct CDR3 sequences, with around 81% as singletons. Sample: tumor tissue from primary liver carcinoma. The receptors here all came from a man aged 35-49 years with primary liver carcinoma and hepatitis B virus infection.

For this clonotype: A much more abundant neighbour one base away suggests this may be a read error. This chain joins TRBV5-1 and TRBJ1-1; perhaps TRBD1 as D (5 bases). CDR1 and CDR2 from the germline V gene are SGHRS and YFSETQ. The CDR3 totals 14 residues. The CDR3 reads CVSSLVGGTTEAFF. CDR3 nucleotides: TGCGTCAGCAGCTTGGTGGGCGGGACCACTGAAGCTTTCTTT.

Comments on this clonotype: Relative to the germline gene, one junction end is altered; a read error may explain this. This chain joins TRBV14 and TRBJ2-2; D gene uncertain. The CDR3 is 15 residues long. Germline CDR1 is SGHDN and CDR2 is FVKESK. The CDR3 bases are TGTGCTAGCAGCCATGATCGGCTGAACACCGGGGAGCTGTTTTTT. Encoded protein: CASSHDRLNTGELFF.

This chain uses TRBV4-1 with TRBJ2-3, with D perhaps matching TRBD2 (5 bases). The CDR3 loop spans 12 amino acids. CDR1 MGHRA and CDR2 YSYEKL come from the germline V gene. CDR3 DNA: TGCTCTAGCAGCCACCAGTCAGATACGCAGTATTTT. Protein product: CSSSHQSDTQYF.

This clonotype was observed once. An end of the junction differs from the germline gene, which may be a read error. The genes are TRBV29-1 and TRBJ2-5; perhaps TRBD1 as D (6 bases). The length of the CDR3 is 13 residues. CDR1 and CDR2 from the germline V gene are SQVTM and ANQGSEA. CDR3 protein: CSAGSGVSETQSF. CDR3 nucleotides: TGCAGCGCCGGATCAGGGGTTTCGGAGACCCAGTCCTTC.

The rearrangement joins TRBV5-8 to TRBJ2-2; weak D call: TRBD2 (6 bases). V lost 1 base, J lost 4 bases, and 14 bases lay in between. This CDR3 spans 16 amino acids. Germline V gives CDR1 SGHTS, CDR2 YDEGEE. The CDR3 DNA is TGTGCCAGCAGCTTGTCAGGGACTCAGAGCACCGGGGAGCTGTTTTTT. Amino acids: CASSLSGTQSTGELFF. Full variable domain (rest looked up from reference TRBV5-8 and TRBJ2-2): EAGVTQSPTHLIKTRGQQATLRCSPISGHTSVYWYQQALGLGLQFLLWYDEGEERNRGNFPPRFSGRQFPNYSSELNVNALELEDSALYLCASSLSGTQSTGELFFGEGSRLTVL.

A word on this clonotype: This clone may be a read error of a much larger clone one base away. V usage is TRBV28 and J usage is TRBJ1-1; TRBD1 matches 9 bases. The CDR3 is made up of 16 amino acids. Germline V lookup: CDR1 MDHEN, CDR2 SYDVKM. In DNA form, the CDR3 reads TGTACCAGCAGTGTGACCGGGACAGGGCGCCGCACTGAAGCTTTCTTT. It codes for CTSSVTGTGRRTEAFF.

This clonotype was observed a single time. This chain joins TRBV10-2 and TRBJ2-7; 9 bases map to TRBD1. The V gene's germline CDR1 is WSHSY and CDR2 SAAADI. This CDR3 contains 14 residues. This CDR3 reads CATYTTGGTNEQYF. Written as DNA, the CDR3 is TGCGCTACATACACGACAGGGGGTACCAACGAGCAGTACTTC.

The chain has TRBV6-2 or TRBV6-3 and TRBJ2-3; no reliable D call. The CDR3 extends over 14 amino acids. V lost 2 bases and J lost 6, with 12 bases in between. Germline V gene sequence: CDR1 MNHEY, CDR2 SVGEGT. In DNA form, the CDR3 reads TGTGCCAGCAGTTACGTCCCGGGTTTCGATACGCAGTATTTT. It codes for CASSYVPGFDTQYF.

Many counts were recorded for this clonotype. This chain uses TRBV5-6 with TRBJ2-7; D ambiguous. V shed 2 bases and J shed 0 bases, with 9 bases lying between them. The CDR3 totals 14 residues. From germline, CDR1 is SGHDT and CDR2 YYEEEE. The CDR3 loop is CASSLWGSSYEQYF. CDR3 nucleotides: TGTGCCAGCAGCTTATGGGGAAGCTCCTACGAGCAGTACTTC. Variable domain in full (rest from reference TRBV5-6 and TRBJ2-7): DAGVTQSPTHLIKTRGQQVTLRCSPKSGHDTVSWYQQALGQGPQFIFQYYEEEERQRGNFPDRFSGHQFPNYSSELNVNALLLGDSALYLCASSLWGSSYEQYFGPGTRLTVT.

The count of this clonotype is one. A read error is possible here, since a much larger clone lies one base away. Since the CDR3 does not end with the conserved phenylalanine or tryptophan, this likely comes from a read error. The chain recombines TRBV25-1 with TRBJ2-7; D may match TRBD1 or TRBD2 (5 bases each). V lost 6 bases, J lost 4 bases, and 10 bases lay in between. The CDR3 loop spans 12 amino acids. The germline V gene has CDR1 MGHDK and CDR2 SYGVNS. CDR3 amino acids: CASSSGRYEQYI. The CDR3 DNA reads TGTGCCAGCAGCTCGGGGCGATACGAGCAGTACATC.

In the case of this clonotype: At one boundary the junction diverges from the germline segment, which might be a read error. The chain recombines TRBV20-1 with TRBJ2-2, with D perhaps assigned TRBD1 or TRBD2 (5 bases each). This CDR3 region has 12 residues. Germline CDR1 DFQATT, CDR2 SNEGSKA (reference sequence). CDR3 protein: CSTPSPVGELSF. In DNA, the CDR3 is TGCAGTACACCTTCGCCGGTAGGGGAGCTGTCTTTT.

The rearrangement uses TRBV10-3 and TRBJ2-1, with D perhaps matching TRBD2 (5 bases). The length of the CDR3 is 15 residues. CDR1 and CDR2 from the germline V gene are ENHRY and SYGVKD. V gave up 3 bases and J gave up 11 bases, with 20 bases separating them. This CDR3 is CAISDLGSSYDKQFF. Here the CDR3 DNA reads TGTGCCATCAGTGATCTGGGGAGCTCCTACGATAAGCAGTTCTTC.

As concerns this clonotype: The junction differs from germline at one of its ends, possibly a read error. The chain links TRBV6-1 to TRBJ2-7, with 9 bases that match TRBD1. The CDR3 loop spans 15 amino acids. Germline CDR1 MNHNS, CDR2 SASEGT. The CDR3 loop reads CTSGAGQGPPYEQYF. CDR3 nucleotide sequence: TGTACCAGTGGGGCAGGACAGGGGCCCCCCTACGAGCAGTACTTC.

Details on this clonotype: An end of the junction does not agree with germline; a read error may underlie this. CDR3 bases: TGTGCCATCAGTGATACGGGACAGGGGAGGAAACTGTTTTTT. It codes for CAISDTGQGRKLFF. V and J are TRBV24-1 and TRBJ1-4; 10 nucleotides agree with TRBD1. Germline loops: CDR1 KGHDR, CDR2 SFDVKD. This CDR3 spans 14 amino acids.

As to this clonotype: The junction and the germline gene differ at one end; a read error may be behind it. This CDR3 is CIVSVGSFYKQYF. The CDR3 nucleotides are TGCATCGTCTCAGTGGGGAGCTTCTACAAGCAGTACTTC. The chain recombines TRBV29-1 with TRBJ2-7; possible D gene TRBD2, 5 bases. The CDR3 covers 13 residues. Germline loops: CDR1 SQVTM, CDR2 ANQGSEA.

There are a few counts of this clonotype. A junction end diverges from the germline sequence, so it may reflect a read error. This chain uses TRBV10-1 with TRBJ2-2; 7 bases align to TRBD2. The CDR3 has 15 residues. Germline loops: CDR1 WNHNN, CDR2 SYGVQD (reference sequence). CDR3 DNA: TGCTCCAGCAGGGAGGACGCGAGCGGGGCCGGGGAACTGTTTTTT. This translates into CSSREDASGAGELFF.

Remarks on this clonotype: Sequence at one end of the junction differs from germline and may be a read error. V usage is TRBV6-5 and J usage is TRBJ2-1; 14 bases agree with TRBD2. The CDR3 loop spans 17 amino acids. CDR1 and CDR2 from the germline V gene are MNHEY and SVGAGI. The CDR3 loop is CASSYSGTSGRGNGQFF. In DNA, the CDR3 is TGTGCCAGCAGTTACTCTGGGACTAGCGGGAGAGGGAATGGGCAGTTCTTC.

Points on this clonotype: One end of the junction does not line up with germline, which may come from a read error. The chain is built from TRBV12-3 or TRBV12-4 and TRBJ2-3; 7 bases align to TRBD2. This CDR3 region has 16 residues. The CDR3 reads CASSRRTSRSTGTQYF. In DNA form, the CDR3 reads TGTGCCAGCAGCCGTCGGACTAGTAGGAGCACAGGTACGCAGTATTTT.

Notes on this clonotype: Likely a read error: the CDR3 ends without its conserved phenylalanine or tryptophan. The gene calls are TRBV29-1 and TRBJ2-2; D perhaps matches TRBD2 (6 bases). Per germline, CDR1 SQVTM and CDR2 ANQGSEA. Between the trimmed V and J ends, which lost 6 bases and 6 bases, there was a span of 8 bases. This CDR3 has 11 residues. For the CDR3, the DNA is TGCAGCGTAAGGGAGGCCGGGGAGCTGTTTTCT. Protein sequence: CSVREAGELFS.

About this clonotype: The CDR3 does not end in the conserved phenylalanine or tryptophan, so this is likely a read error. The chain has TRBV11-1 and TRBJ1-2; no reliable D call. Trimming cost V 6 bases and J 5 bases, with 19 bases left between them. Germline V gene lookup returns CDR1 SGHAT and CDR2 FQDESV (reference sequence). This CDR3 is built from 15 residues. As DNA, the CDR3 is TGTGCCAGCAGTTTGGGGAACCAAGGACTGTATGGCTACACCTCC. This gives the protein CASSLGNQGLYGYTS.